These 15 T cell receptor beta chains share one sample of origin, sequenced in a study of neurological immune-mediated disorders. Using its own MiXCR run on the 5' RACE reads, TCRdb lists one record per CDR3 protein. The data show about 35,000 distinct CDR3 sequences, 6% to 8.5% seen once. The specimen was PBMCs. The receptors shown here come from a woman between 40 and 50 years old in good health.

This clonotype was counted many times. This chain links TRBV18 with TRBJ1-1, with D unclear. V lost 3 bases, J lost 7 bases, and 9 bases lay in between. Germline lookup yields CDR1 KGHSH and CDR2 LQKENI. The CDR3 length is 12 residues. Here the CDR3 reads CASSPLDLEAFF. CDR3 nucleotides: TGTGCCAGCTCACCGCTGGACCTTGAAGCTTTCTTT.

This clonotype came up a few times. V usage is TRBV19 and J usage is TRBJ1-1; possible D gene TRBD1, 5 bases. In germline, CDR1 is LNHDA, CDR2 SQIVND (reference sequence). V gave up 3 bases and J gave up 1 base, with 12 bases separating them. CDR3 size: 15 residues. The CDR3 DNA is TGTGCCAGTAGTATTTTCAACAGGCCGAACACTGAAGCTTTCTTT. Protein: CASSIFNRPNTEAFF.

This clonotype was observed a handful of times. The chain carries TRBV7-8 and TRBJ2-3; TRBD2 matches at 8 bases. This CDR3 has 16 amino acids. Germline V CDR1 and CDR2: SGHVS, FQNEAQ. V lost 4 bases and J lost 2; bases outside the gene matches: 8. CDR3 bases: TGTGCCAGCAGCTCAGCGGCGGGGGGACTCACAGATACGCAGTATTTT. It translates to CASSSAAGGLTDTQYF.

This clonotype has at least ten counts. The chain recombines TRBV5-1 with TRBJ2-3; D might be TRBD1 or TRBD2, each matching 5 bases. This CDR3 has 14 residues. The V end lost 4 bases, the J end lost 1 base, and 10 bases lay between the germline ends. Germline assignment: CDR1 SGHRS and CDR2 YFSETQ. The CDR3 nucleotides read TGCGCCAGCAGCCGGGACCTTCGCACAGATACGCAGTATTTT. Amino acids: CASSRDLRTDTQYF.

This clonotype was recorded a few times. The V call is TRBV20-1, the J call TRBJ2-5, with no clear D. The CDR3 sequence is 15 residues long. CDR1 and CDR2 (germline): DFQATT, SNEGSKA (reference sequence). The germline V and J ends were trimmed by 1 base and 2 bases, with 14 bases remaining between them. CDR3 in amino acids: CSARVGSARQETQYF. The CDR3 nucleotides are TGCAGTGCTAGAGTGGGGTCAGCCCGACAAGAGACCCAGTACTTC.

This clonotype was seen repeatedly, ten times or more. The chain joins TRBV12-3 or TRBV12-4 to TRBJ2-5; a weak D match, TRBD1 (5 bases). The CDR3 runs to 15 residues. The germline V and J ends were trimmed by 4 bases and 1 base, with 13 bases remaining between them. In nucleotides, the CDR3 is TGTGCCAGCAGTTCATCCCGACAGATCCAAGAGACCCAGTACTTC. Its translation is CASSSSRQIQETQYF.

This clonotype was detected many times. The rearrangement links TRBV4-1 to TRBJ1-6; the match to TRBD1 covers 8 bases. V shed 1 base and J 10 bases; nucleotides not matched to a gene: 6. CDR1 is MGHRA, CDR2 YSYEKL, per germline. The CDR3 length is 15 residues. CDR3 coding DNA: TGCGCCAGCAGCCAAGGAGGACAGGGCGGATCACCCCTCCACTTT. Translated: CASSQGGQGGSPLHF.

Concerning this clonotype: This may arise from a read error, as a much more abundant clone is one base away. J is TRBJ2-5 and V is TRBV6-1; 8 bases align to TRBD2. The V gene end was trimmed by 7 bases and the J gene end by 8 bases; junction bases not matched to a gene: 15. The V gene's germline CDR1 is MNHNS and CDR2 SASEGT. The length of the CDR3 is 15 residues. The CDR3 is CASTPPGGDGDTQYF. The CDR3 DNA follows: TGTGCCAGCACCCCCCCGGGAGGGGATGGAGATACCCAGTACTTC.

The sample holds many counts of this clonotype. The gene calls are TRBV9 and TRBJ2-2, with a tentative D call TRBD2 (6 bases). V was clipped by 0 bases and J by 5 bases, with 14 bases between them. Germline V gene data show CDR1 as SGDLS and CDR2 as YYNGEE. The CDR3 runs to 16 residues. The CDR3 region has the DNA TGTGCCAGCAGCGTAGGCGGGGCCGTTGGGACCGGGGAGCTGTTTTTT. Residues: CASSVGGAVGTGELFF.

This clonotype was found many times. This rearrangement joins TRBV27 to TRBJ1-6; no clear D gene. V lost 3 bases to trimming and J lost 9 bases, with 6 bases between them. Germline values: CDR1 MNHEY, CDR2 SMNVEV (reference sequence). This CDR3 has 12 amino acids. The chain's CDR3 is CASSFRLSPLHF. CDR3 DNA: TGTGCCAGCAGTTTCCGGCTTTCACCCCTCCACTTT.

This clonotype came up many times. The chain links TRBV2 to TRBJ2-5; TRBD2 agrees at 13 bases. Germline assignment: CDR1 SNHLY and CDR2 FYNNEI. The V and J ends lost 2 bases and 7 bases, in that order; junction bases with no gene match: 4. This CDR3 is 15 amino acids long. The CDR3 region is CASSETSGGAGTQYF. In nucleotides, the CDR3 is TGTGCCAGCAGTGAAACTAGCGGGGGGGCAGGGACCCAGTACTTC.

At least ten counts were recorded for this clonotype. This rearrangement joins TRBV12-3 or TRBV12-4 to TRBJ2-7; 9 bases line up with TRBD1. With V trimmed by 6 bases and J by 6 bases, 15 bases remained unmatched. The CDR3 is 16 residues long. In DNA, the CDR3 is TGTGCCAGCAGGCCCACCGGGACAGGGTTAATGAGCGAGCAGTACTTC. This encodes CASRPTGTGLMSEQYF.

The V and J genes are TRBV2 and TRBJ2-3; TRBD1 is a possible D gene (5 bases). The V gene lost 9 bases and the J gene lost 1 base, with 17 bases spanning the gap. Germline values: CDR1 SNHLY, CDR2 FYNNEI. CDR3 length: 15 amino acids. CDR3 DNA: TGTGCCAGTAGTCCTTGGGCGACAGGCACAGATACGCAGTATTTT. The encoded protein is CASSPWATGTDTQYF. The complete variable domain, with remaining parts taken from reference TRBV2 and TRBJ2-3, reads EPEVTQTPSHQVTQMGQEVILRCVPISNHLYFYWYRQILGQKVEFLVSFYNNEISEKSEIFDDQFSVERPDGSNFTLKIRSTKLEDSAMYFCASSPWATGTDTQYFGPGTRLTVL.

This clonotype was observed at least ten times. The V call is TRBV6-5, the J call TRBJ2-6; D not resolved. This CDR3 region has 15 residues. V shed 0 bases and J shed 1 base, with 4 bases lying between them. Germline V CDR1 and CDR2: MNHEY, SVGAGI. CDR3 nucleotides: TGTGCCAGCAGTTACTCGATATCTGGGGCCAACGTCCTGACTTTC. Its protein product is CASSYSISGANVLTF.

This clonotype was observed many times. The chain carries TRBV5-5 and TRBJ1-1, with unresolved D. Germline V gene data show CDR1 as SGHKS and CDR2 as YYEKEE (reference sequence). The CDR3 consists of 14 residues. V lost 4 bases, J lost 1 base, and 11 bases lay in between. CDR3 region: CASSVAVANTEAFF. CDR3 nucleotide sequence: TGTGCCAGCAGCGTTGCGGTTGCGAACACTGAAGCTTTCTTT.